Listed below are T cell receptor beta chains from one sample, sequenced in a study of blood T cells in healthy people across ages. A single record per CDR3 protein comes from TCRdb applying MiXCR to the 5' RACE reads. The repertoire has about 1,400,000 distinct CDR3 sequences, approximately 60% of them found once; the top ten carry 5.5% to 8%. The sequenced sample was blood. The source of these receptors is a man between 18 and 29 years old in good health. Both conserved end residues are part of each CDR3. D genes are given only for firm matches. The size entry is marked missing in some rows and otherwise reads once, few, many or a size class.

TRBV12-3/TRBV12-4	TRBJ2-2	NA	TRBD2	CASSSGLAGWRGTGELFF	TGTGCCAGCAGTTCGGGACTAGCGGGATGGCGGGGCACCGGGGAGCTGTTTTTT
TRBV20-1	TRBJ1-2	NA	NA	CSVLWQSYGYTF	TGCAGTGTTCTATGGCAGAGCTATGGCTACACCTTC
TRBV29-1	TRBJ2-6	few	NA	CSVQVTGNPFNVLTF	TGCAGCGTCCAGGTCACAGGGAATCCCTTCAACGTCCTGACTTTC
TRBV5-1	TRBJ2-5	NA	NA	CASSWVGSETQYF	TGCGCCAGCAGCTGGGTTGGGTCAGAGACCCAGTACTTC
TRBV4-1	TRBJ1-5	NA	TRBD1	CASRTTGEGNQPQHF	TGCGCCAGCAGGACGACAGGGGAAGGCAATCAGCCCCAGCATTTT
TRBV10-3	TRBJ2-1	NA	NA	CAISEAGGYNEQFF	TGTGCCATCAGTGAGGCTGGGGGATACAATGAGCAGTTCTTC
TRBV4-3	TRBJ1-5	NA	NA	CASSQEVVGEGQPQHF	TGCGCCAGCAGCCAAGAAGTAGTAGGGGAAGGTCAGCCCCAGCATTTT
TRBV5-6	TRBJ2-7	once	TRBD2	CASSPVVGTSGRFYEQYF	TGTGCCAGCAGCCCGGTCGTCGGGACTAGCGGGAGGTTCTACGAGCAGTACTTC
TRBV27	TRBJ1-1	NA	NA	CASRRPPNTEAFF	TGTGCCAGTCGAAGACCACCGAACACTGAAGCTTTCTTT
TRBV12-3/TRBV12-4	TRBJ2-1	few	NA	CASNLPTAGSRKNEQFF	TGTGCCAGCAACCTCCCCACCGCCGGGTCCAGAAAAAATGAGCAGTTCTTC
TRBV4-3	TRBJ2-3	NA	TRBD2	CASSQTLAGGRDTQYF	TGCGCCAGCAGCCAAACACTAGCGGGGGGGAGAGATACGCAGTATTTT
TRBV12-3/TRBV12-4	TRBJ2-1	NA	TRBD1	CASSWDREDNEQFF	TGTGCCAGCAGTTGGGACAGGGAGGACAATGAGCAGTTCTTC
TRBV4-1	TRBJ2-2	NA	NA	CASRDSHTGELFF	TGCGCCAGCAGGGACTCACACACCGGGGAGCTGTTTTTT
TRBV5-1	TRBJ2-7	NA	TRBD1	CASSPGQGRAYEQYF	TGCGCCAGCAGCCCTGGACAGGGGCGGGCATACGAGCAGTACTTC
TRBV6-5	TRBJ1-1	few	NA	CASNQGTEAFF	TGTGCCAGCAATCAGGGTACTGAAGCTTTCTTT
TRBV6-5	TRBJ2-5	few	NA	CASSRPGMETQYF	TGTGCCAGCAGTCGCCCAGGGATGGAGACCCAGTACTTC
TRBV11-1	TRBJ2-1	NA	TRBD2	CASSLLLAAYNEQVF	TGTGCCAGCAGCTTACTACTAGCGGCATACAATGAGCAGGTCTTC
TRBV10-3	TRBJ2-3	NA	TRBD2	CAIGRVTSTDTQYF	TGTGCCATCGGGAGGGTAACTAGCACAGATACGCAGTATTTT
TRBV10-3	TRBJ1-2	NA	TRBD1	CATETGQGIVNTF	TGTGCCACCGAGACGGGACAGGGGATTGTCAACACCTTC
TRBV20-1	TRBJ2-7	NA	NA	CSARDGTTRSYEQYF	TGCAGTGCTAGAGATGGGACAACCCGCTCCTACGAGCAGTACTTC
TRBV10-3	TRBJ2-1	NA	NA	CAISTDESSYNEQFF	TGTGCCATCAGTACAGACGAGAGCTCCTACAATGAGCAGTTCTTC
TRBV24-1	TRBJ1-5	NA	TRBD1	CATSDSRGQFNQPQHF	TGTGCCACCAGTGATTCTCGGGGACAGTTCAATCAGCCCCAGCATTTT
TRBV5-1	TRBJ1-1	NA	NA	CTSSLTRTSRTEAFF	TGCACCAGCAGCTTGACTAGAACCTCTAGAACTGAAGCTTTCTTT
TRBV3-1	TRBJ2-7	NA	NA	CATQPMGLYEQYF	TGTGCCACGCAACCCATGGGCCTCTACGAGCAGTACTTC
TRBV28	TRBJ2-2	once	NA	CASSLSGGQHTGELFF	TGTGCCAGCAGTTTATCGGGGGGCCAACACACCGGGGAGCTGTTTTTT
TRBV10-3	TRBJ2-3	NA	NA	CAISEEGGTDTQYF	TGTGCCATCAGTGAGGAGGGTGGCACAGATACGCAGTATTTT
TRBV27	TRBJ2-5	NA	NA	CASSFEAGPYQETQYF	TGTGCCAGCAGTTTCGAAGCGGGCCCGTACCAAGAGACCCAGTACTTC
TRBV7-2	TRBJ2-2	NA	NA	CASSLVGGGGIGELFF	TGTGCCAGCAGCTTAGTCGGAGGGGGTGGAATCGGGGAGCTGTTTTTT